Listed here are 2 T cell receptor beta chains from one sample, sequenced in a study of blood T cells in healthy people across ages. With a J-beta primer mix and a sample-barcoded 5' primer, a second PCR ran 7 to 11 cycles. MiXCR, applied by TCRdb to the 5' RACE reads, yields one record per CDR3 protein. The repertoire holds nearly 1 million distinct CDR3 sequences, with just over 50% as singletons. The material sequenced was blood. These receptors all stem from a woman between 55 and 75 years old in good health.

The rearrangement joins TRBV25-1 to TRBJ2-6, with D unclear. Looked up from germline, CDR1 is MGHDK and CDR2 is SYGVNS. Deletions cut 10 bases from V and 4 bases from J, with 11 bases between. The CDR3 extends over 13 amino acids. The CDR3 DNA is TGTGCCACTGGTTTTGCCGGGGCCAACGTCCTGACTTTC. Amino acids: CATGFAGANVLTF.

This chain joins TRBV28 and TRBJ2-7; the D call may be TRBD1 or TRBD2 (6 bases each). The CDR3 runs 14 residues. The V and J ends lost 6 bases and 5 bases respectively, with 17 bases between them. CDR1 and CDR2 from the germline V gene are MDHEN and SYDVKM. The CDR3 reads CASRQGGEGDEQYF. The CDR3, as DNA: TGTGCCAGCAGACAGGGCGGGGAAGGCGACGAGCAGTACTTC.